The source of this T cell receptor (beta chain) is a study of blood T cell repertoires in COVID-19. Background on the study: Collection of acute and convalescent COVID-19 samples took place in the United States, Italy and Spain. T cells, B-cell-depleted T cells, or PBMCs supplied cDNA or gDNA.

Clones were read by immunoSEQ multiplex PCR, and TCRdb kept only the in-frame ones, dropping some. The data hold hundreds of thousands of clones, with 86% observed a single time. Germline V gives CDR1 MDHEN, CDR2 SYDVKM. V was clipped by 2 bases and J by 2 bases, with 8 bases between them. This CDR3 region has 14 residues. Input material: peripheral blood. V gene TRBV28 combines with J gene TRBJ2-3; weak D call: TRBD2 (6 bases). The sequence came from a woman in her thirties who had recovered from COVID-19. CDR3: CASSLGDFTDTQYF. Written as DNA, the CDR3 is TGTGCCAGCAGTTTAGGGGACTTCACAGATACGCAGTATTTT. The whole variable domain, remainder taken from reference TRBV28 and TRBJ2-3, is DVKVTQSSRYLVKRTGEKVFLECVQDMDHENMFWYRQDPGLGLRLIYFSYDVKMKEKGDIPEGYSVSREKKERFSLILESASTNQTSMYLCASSLGDFTDTQYFGPGTRLTVL.